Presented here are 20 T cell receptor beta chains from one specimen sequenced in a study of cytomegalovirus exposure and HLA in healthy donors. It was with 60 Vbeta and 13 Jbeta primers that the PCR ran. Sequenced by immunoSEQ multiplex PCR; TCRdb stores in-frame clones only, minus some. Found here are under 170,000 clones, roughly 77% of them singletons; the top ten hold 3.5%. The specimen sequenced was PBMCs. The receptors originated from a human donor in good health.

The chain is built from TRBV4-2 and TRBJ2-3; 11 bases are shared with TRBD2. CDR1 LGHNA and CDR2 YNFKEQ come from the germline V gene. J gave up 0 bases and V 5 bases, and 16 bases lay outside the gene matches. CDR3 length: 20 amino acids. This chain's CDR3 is CASSSVLSPGLADSTDTQYF. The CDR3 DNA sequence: TGTGCCAGCAGCTCAGTCCTGTCTCCGGGACTAGCGGACAGCACAGATACGCAGTATTTT.

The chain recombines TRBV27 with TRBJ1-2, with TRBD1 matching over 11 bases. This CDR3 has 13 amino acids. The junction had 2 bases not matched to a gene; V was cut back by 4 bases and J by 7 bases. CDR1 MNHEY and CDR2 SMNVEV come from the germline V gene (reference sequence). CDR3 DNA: TGTGCCAGCAGTTGGACAGGGGGCAGTGGCTACACCTTC. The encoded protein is CASSWTGGSGYTF.

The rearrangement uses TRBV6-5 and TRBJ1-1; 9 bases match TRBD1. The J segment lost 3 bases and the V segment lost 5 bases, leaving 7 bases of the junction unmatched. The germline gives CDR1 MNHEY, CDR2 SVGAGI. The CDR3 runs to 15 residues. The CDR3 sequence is CASSPRDREDTEAFF. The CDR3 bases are TGTGCCAGCAGTCCTCGGGACAGGGAGGACACTGAAGCTTTCTTT.

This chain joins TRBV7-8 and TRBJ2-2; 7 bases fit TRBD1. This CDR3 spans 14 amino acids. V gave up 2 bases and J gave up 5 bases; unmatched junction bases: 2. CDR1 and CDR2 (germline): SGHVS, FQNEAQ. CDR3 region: CASSLQGVTGELFF. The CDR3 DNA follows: TGTGCCAGCAGCTTACAGGGGGTAACCGGGGAGCTGTTTTTT.

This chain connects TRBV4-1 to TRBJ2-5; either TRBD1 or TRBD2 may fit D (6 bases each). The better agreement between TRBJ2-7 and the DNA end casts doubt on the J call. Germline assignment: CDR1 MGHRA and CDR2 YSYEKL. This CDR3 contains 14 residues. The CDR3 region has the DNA TGCGCCAGCAGCCAATTGGAGGGGGCCTACGAGCAGTACTTC. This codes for CASSQLEGAYEQYF.

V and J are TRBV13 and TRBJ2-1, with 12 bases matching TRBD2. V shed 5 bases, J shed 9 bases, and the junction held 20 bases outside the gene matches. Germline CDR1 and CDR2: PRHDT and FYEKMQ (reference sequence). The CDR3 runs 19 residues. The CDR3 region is CASSPRPGTSGRAFGEQFF. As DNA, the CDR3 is TGTGCCAGCAGCCCCCGGCCCGGGACTAGCGGGCGTGCCTTCGGTGAGCAGTTCTTC.

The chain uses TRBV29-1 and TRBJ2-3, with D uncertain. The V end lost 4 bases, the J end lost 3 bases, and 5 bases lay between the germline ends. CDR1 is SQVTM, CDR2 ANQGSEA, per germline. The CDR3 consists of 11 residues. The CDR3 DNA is TGCAGCGTTGCAGCGACAGATACGCAGTATTTT. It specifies CSVAATDTQYF.

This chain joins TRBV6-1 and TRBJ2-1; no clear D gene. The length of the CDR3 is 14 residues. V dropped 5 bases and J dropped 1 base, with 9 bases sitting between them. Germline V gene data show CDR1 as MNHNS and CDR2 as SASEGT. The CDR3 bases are TGTGCCAGCAGTAGCACCCGTTCCTACAATGAGCAGTTCTTC. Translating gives CASSSTRSYNEQFF.

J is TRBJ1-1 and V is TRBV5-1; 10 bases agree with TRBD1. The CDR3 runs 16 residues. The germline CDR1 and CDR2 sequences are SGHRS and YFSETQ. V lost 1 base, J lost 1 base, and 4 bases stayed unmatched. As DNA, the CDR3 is TGCGCCAGCAGCTTGAAGGGGACAGGGGCGAACACTGAAGCTTTCTTT. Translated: CASSLKGTGANTEAFF.

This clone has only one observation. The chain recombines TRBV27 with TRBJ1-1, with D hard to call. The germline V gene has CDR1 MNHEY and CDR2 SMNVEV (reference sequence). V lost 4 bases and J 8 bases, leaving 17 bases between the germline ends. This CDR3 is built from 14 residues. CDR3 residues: CASSSSLGSYEAFF. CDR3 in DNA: TGTGCCAGCAGTTCTAGTTTAGGATCTTACGAAGCTTTCTTT.

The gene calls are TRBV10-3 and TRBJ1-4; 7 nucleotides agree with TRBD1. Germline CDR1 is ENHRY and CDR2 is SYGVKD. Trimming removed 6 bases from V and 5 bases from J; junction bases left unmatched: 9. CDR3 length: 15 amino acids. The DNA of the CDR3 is TGTGCCATCAGAGCTGACAGGGATCAGAATGAAAAACTGTTTTTT. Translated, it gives CAIRADRDQNEKLFF.

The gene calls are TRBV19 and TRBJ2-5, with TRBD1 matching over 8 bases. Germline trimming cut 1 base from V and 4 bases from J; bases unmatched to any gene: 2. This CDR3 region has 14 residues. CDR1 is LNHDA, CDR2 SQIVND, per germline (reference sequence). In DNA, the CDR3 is TGTGCCAGTAGTATAGCCGACAGGGGAGAGACCCAGTACTTC. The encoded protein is CASSIADRGETQYF.

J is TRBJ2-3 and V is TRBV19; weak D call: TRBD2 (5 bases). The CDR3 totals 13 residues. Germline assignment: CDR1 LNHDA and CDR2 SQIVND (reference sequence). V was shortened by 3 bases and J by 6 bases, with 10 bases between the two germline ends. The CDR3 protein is CASSIGGADTQYF. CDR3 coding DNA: TGTGCCAGTAGTATTGGAGGTGCGGATACGCAGTATTTT.

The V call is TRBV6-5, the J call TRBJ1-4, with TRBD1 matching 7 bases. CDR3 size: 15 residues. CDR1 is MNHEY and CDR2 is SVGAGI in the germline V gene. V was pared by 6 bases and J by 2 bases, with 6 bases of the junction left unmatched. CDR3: CASRKTGYTNEKLFF. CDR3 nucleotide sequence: TGTGCCAGCAGAAAGACAGGGTATACTAATGAAAAACTGTTTTTT.

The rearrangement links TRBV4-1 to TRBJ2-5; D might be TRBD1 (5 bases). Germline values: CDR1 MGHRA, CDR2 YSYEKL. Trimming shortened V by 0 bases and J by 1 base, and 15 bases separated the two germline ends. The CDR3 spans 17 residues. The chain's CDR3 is CASSQDLGAVLQETQYF. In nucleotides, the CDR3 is TGCGCCAGCAGCCAAGATCTTGGGGCCGTGCTCCAAGAGACCCAGTACTTC.

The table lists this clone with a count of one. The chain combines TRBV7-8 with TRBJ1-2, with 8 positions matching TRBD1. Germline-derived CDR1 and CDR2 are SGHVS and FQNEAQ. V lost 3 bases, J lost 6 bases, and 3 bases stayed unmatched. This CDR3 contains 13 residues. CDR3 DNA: TGTGCCAGCAGCTTCGGACAGGGTAATGGCTACACCTTC. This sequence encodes CASSFGQGNGYTF.

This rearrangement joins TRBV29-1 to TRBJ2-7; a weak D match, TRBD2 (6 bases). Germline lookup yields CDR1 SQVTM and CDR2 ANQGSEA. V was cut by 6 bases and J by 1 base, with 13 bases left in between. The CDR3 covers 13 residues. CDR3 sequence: CSVLQSGSYEQYF. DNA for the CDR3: TGCAGCGTCCTCCAAAGCGGGTCCTACGAGCAGTACTTC.

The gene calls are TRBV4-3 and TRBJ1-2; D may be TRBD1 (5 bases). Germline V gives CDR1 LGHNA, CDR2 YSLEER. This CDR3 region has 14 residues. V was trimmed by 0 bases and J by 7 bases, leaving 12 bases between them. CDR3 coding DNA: TGCGCCAGCAGCCAAGAAGGAAGGGGCCTTGGCTACACCTTC. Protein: CASSQEGRGLGYTF.

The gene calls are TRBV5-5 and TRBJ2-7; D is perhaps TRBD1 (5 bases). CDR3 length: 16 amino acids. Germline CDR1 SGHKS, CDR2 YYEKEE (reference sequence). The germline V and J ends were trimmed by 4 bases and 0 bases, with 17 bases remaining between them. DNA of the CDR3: TGTGCCAGCAGCCTATTTCCGACAGCAAGCTCCTACGAGCAGTACTTC. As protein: CASSLFPTASSYEQYF.

CDR3 sequence reads: CASSLALSANTEAFF. CDR3 nucleotides: TGTGCCAGCAGCTTGGCCCTGAGCGCGAACACTGAAGCTTTCTTT. The V and J genes are TRBV5-4 and TRBJ1-1, with no clear D. Trimming took 0 bases from V and 1 from J, leaving 10 bases between them. Per the germline V gene, CDR1 is SGHNT and CDR2 is YYREEE (reference sequence). The CDR3 extends over 15 amino acids.